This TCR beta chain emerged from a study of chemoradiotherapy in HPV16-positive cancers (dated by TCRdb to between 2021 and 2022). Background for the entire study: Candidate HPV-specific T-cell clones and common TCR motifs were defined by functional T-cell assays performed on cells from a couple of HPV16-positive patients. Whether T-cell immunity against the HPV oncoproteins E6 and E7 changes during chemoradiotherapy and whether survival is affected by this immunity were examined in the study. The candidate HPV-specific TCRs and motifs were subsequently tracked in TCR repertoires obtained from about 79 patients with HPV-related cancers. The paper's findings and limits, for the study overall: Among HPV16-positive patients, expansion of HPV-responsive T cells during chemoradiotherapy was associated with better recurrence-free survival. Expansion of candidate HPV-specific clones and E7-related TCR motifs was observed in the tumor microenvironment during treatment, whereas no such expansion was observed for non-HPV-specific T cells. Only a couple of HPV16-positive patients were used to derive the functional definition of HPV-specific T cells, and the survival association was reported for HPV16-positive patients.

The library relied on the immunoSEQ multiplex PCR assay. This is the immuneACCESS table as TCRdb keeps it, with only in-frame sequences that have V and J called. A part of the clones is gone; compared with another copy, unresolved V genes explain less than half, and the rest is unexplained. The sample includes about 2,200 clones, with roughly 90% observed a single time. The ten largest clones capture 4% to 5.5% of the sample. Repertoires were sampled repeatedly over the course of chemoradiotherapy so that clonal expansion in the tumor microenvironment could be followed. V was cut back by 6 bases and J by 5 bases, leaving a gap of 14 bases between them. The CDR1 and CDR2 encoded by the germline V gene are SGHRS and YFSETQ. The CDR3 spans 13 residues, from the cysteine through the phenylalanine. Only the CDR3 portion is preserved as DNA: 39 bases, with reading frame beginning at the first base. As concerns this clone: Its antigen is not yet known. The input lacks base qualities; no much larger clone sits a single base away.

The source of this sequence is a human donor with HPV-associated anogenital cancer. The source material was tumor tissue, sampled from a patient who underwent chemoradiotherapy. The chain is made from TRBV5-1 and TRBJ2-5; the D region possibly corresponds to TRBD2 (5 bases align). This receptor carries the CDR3 CASTPGSRETQYF. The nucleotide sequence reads TGCGCCAGCACGCCGGGGAGTCGGGAGACCCAGTACTTC.